This TCR beta chain was sequenced for a study of T cells after posttransplantation cyclophosphamide. Turning to this clone: Its antigen remains unknown.

Data came from immunoSEQ multiplex PCR; TCRdb stores just in-frame clones and leaves some out. Among fewer than 12,000 clones listed, about 82% were seen once. Study outcomes and limitations: Later post-transplant blood repertoires were often dominated by donor CD8+ memory clones. Recipient CMV seropositivity and CMV reactivation strongly tracked TRB clonality.

With V trimmed by 3 bases and J by 0 bases, 17 bases remained unmatched. The CDR3 has 20 amino acids. The germline gives CDR1 LNHDA, CDR2 SQIVND (reference sequence). A marrow graft followed busulfan-fludarabine conditioning, with cyclophosphamide on days +3 and +4. The chain links TRBV19 to TRBJ2-3, with 8 bases matching TRBD1. The sample in question was PBMCs, obtained after allogeneic stem cell transplant with posttransplant cyclophosphamide. This receptor was taken from a female patient aged 50-60 years who received an allogeneic stem cell transplant from a related donor, was CMV-positive, and had no GVHD. Some T cells may be the graft donor's. CDR3 in amino acids: CASSIDRDRLKTSSTDTQYF. As DNA, the CDR3 is TGTGCCAGTAGTATTGATAGGGACAGGCTCAAAACCTCTAGCACAGATACGCAGTATTTT. Combining the CDR3 with reference TRBV19 and TRBJ2-3 gives the whole variable domain DGGITQSPKYLFRKEGQNVTLSCEQNLNHDAMYWYRQDPGQGLRLIYYSQIVNDFQKGDIAEGYSVSREKKESFPLTVTSAQKNPTAFYLCASSIDRDRLKTSSTDTQYFGPGTRLTVL.